The T cell receptor (beta chain) under discussion was sequenced for a study of blood T cell repertoires in COVID-19. Background on the study: T cells, B-cell-depleted T cells, or PBMCs supplied cDNA or gDNA.

Trimming removed 5 bases at V and 5 bases at J, with 12 bases between. The germline V gene has CDR1 SGHTA and CDR2 FQGNSA. The CDR3 runs 13 residues. TCRdb's table, derived via immunoSEQ multiplex PCR, lists solely in-frame clones and lacks some. The data contain around 190,000 clones, 85% to 90% of them singletons. The sequence derives from a man between 18 and 29 years old with active or convalescent COVID-19. Input material: peripheral blood. The V and J genes are TRBV7-2 and TRBJ2-5, with D unresolved. The CDR3 loop is CASSLAVSETQYF. CDR3 in DNA: TGTGCCAGCAGCCTGGCGGTATCGGAGACCCAGTACTTC.